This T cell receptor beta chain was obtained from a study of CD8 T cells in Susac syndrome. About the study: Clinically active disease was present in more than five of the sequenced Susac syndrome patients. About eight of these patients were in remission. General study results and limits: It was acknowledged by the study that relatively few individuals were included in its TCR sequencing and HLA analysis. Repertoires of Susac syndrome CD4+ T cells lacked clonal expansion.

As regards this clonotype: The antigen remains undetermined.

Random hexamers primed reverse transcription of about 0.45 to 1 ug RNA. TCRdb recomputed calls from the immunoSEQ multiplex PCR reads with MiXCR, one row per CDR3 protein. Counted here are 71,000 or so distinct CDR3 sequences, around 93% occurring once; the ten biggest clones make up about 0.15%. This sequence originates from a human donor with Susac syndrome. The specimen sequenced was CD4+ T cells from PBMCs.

The CDR3 DNA sequence: TGCAGTGCTAGAGGGCGGAAACTCGATGAGCAGTTCTTC. Translation: CSARGRKLDEQFF. V gene TRBV20-1 combines with J gene TRBJ2-1; D gene ambiguous. CDR3 length: 13 residues. V was cut by 1 base and J by 8 bases, with 12 bases left in between. Germline lookup yields CDR1 DFQATT and CDR2 SNEGSKA (reference sequence).